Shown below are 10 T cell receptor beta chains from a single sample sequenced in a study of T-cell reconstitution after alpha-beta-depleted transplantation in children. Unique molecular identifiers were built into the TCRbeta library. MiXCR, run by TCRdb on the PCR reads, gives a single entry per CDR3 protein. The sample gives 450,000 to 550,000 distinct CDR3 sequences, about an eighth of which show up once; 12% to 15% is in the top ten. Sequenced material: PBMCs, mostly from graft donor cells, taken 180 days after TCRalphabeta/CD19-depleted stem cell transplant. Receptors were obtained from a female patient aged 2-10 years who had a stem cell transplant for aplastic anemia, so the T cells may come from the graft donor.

This CDR3 reads CASRSRDSRRAGESHYNEQFF. The CDR3 nucleotides are TGTGCCAGCAGATCCCGGGACAGCCGGCGAGCGGGAGAGTCCCACTACAATGAGCAGTTCTTC. The chain combines TRBV6-4 with TRBJ2-1, with a possible D match to TRBD2 (8 bases). CDR1 is MRHNA and CDR2 is SNTAGT in the germline V gene. V was clipped by 6 bases and J by 3 bases, with 33 bases between them. This CDR3 spans 21 amino acids.

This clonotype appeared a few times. The CDR3 reads CSAREPGELPHEQYF. In DNA, the CDR3 is TGCAGTGCTAGAGAACCGGGGGAACTCCCCCACGAGCAGTACTTC. The V and J genes are TRBV20-1 and TRBJ2-7; possibly TRBD2 for D (6 bases). Per the germline V gene, CDR1 is DFQATT and CDR2 is SNEGSKA (reference sequence). Trimming took 0 bases from V and 5 from J, leaving 17 bases between them. The length of the CDR3 is 15 residues.

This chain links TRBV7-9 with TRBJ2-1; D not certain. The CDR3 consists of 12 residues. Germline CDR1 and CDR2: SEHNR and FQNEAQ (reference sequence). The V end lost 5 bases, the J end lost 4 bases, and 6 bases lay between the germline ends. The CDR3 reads CASSTQYNEQFF. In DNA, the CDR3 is TGTGCCAGCAGCACCCAGTACAATGAGCAGTTCTTC.

CDR3 DNA: TGTGCCAGCAGCCAAACCCGACAGGGGAACTATGGCTACACCTTC. Translated: CASSQTRQGNYGYTF. The chain has TRBV27 and TRBJ1-2; TRBD1 matches at 8 bases. Germline CDR1 MNHEY, CDR2 SMNVEV (reference sequence). Losses at the gene ends were 6 bases for V and 2 bases for J; bases not matched to a gene: 8. This CDR3 has 15 residues.

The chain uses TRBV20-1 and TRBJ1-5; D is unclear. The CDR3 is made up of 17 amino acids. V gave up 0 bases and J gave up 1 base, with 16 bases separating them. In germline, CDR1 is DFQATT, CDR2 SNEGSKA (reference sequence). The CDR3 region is CSARDPGLRGSNQPQHF. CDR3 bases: TGCAGTGCTAGAGATCCAGGTCTGCGGGGAAGCAATCAGCCCCAGCATTTT.

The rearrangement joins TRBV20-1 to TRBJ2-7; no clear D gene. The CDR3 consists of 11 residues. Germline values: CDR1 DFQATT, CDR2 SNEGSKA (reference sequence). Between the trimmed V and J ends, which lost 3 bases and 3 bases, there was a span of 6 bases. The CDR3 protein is CSARRIYEQYF. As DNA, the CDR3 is TGCAGTGCTAGGAGGATCTACGAGCAGTACTTC.

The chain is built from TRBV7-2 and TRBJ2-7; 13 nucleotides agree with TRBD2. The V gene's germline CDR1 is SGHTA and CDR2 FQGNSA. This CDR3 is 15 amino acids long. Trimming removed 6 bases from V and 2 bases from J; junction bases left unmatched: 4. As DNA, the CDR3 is TGTGCCAGCAGTTGGGGGACTAGCGGGGCCTACGAGCAGTACGTC. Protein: CASSWGTSGAYEQYV.

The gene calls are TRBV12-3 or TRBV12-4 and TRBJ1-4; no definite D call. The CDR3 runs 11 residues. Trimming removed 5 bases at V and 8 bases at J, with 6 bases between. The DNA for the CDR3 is TGTGCCAGCAGTCAAAGCGAAAAACTGTTTTTT. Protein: CASSQSEKLFF.

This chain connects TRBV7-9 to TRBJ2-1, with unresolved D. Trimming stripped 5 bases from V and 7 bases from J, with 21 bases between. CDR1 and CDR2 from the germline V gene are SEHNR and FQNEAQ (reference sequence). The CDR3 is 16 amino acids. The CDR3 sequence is CASSVTVKGIGNEQFF. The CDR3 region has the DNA TGTGCCAGCAGCGTCACGGTAAAGGGTATTGGGAATGAGCAGTTCTTC.

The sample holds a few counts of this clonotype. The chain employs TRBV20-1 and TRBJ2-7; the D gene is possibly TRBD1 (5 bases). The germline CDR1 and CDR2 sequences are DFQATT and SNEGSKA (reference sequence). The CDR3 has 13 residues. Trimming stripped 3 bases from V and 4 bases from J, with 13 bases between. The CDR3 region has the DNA TGCAGTGCTAGGGCAGACAGACCTTACGAGCAGTACTTC. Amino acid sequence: CSARADRPYEQYF.